These T cell receptor beta chains were read from a single sample in a study of blood T cell repertoires in COVID-19. Sequencing was performed with immunoSEQ multiplex PCR; in TCRdb, only in-frame clones are kept and a portion is missing. This sample carries roughly 66,000 clones, roughly 82% of them seen once, and the ten largest clones take less than 8.5%. The source material was peripheral blood. All receptors come from a man in his sixties with acute or convalescent COVID-19. Each CDR3 is given with its conserved first and last residue. A D gene is named only where the DNA matches it firmly. Clone size is shown for a subset of rows, as once, few, many or a class of expanded clone.

V: TRBV5-8
D: TRBD1
J: TRBJ1-5
size: NA
DNA: TGTGCCAGCAGCTTGAGTAGGAAAGGACAGGGGTATTATCAGCCCCAGCATTTT
CDR3: CASSLSRKGQGYYQPQHF

V: TRBV19
D: NA
J: TRBJ2-3
size: NA
DNA: TGTGCCAGTAGTACGGCGACAGTACCAAGGGATACGCAGTATTTT
CDR3: CASSTATVPRDTQYF

V: TRBV2
D: NA
J: TRBJ2-1
size: NA
DNA: TGTGCCAGCAATTACCAGGGGAAGAATGAGCAGTTCTTC
CDR3: CASNYQGKNEQFF

V: TRBV5-1
D: TRBD2
J: TRBJ2-2
size: once
DNA: TGCGCCAGCAGCTTGAATGGGGAGGGCACCGGGGAGCTGTTTTTT
CDR3: CASSLNGEGTGELFF

V: TRBV30
D: TRBD1
J: TRBJ1-5
size: NA
DNA: TGTGCCTGGCGACCTCCCGGGACAGAGAATCAGCCCCAGCATTTT
CDR3: CAWRPPGTENQPQHF

V: TRBV3-1/TRBV3-2
D: NA
J: TRBJ1-4
size: few
DNA: TGTGCCAGCAGCCCCTGGCGGACAGCTACTAATGAAAAACTGTTTTTT
CDR3: CASSPWRTATNEKLFF

V: TRBV19
D: NA
J: TRBJ2-2
size: NA
DNA: TGTGCCAGTAGTATACGAAAGCCAAGCTCGGTAGAGCTGTTTTTT
CDR3: CASSIRKPSSVELFF

V: TRBV5-1
D: NA
J: TRBJ1-1
size: NA
DNA: TGCGCCAGCAGTACAAATTTGAACACTGAAGCTTTCTTT
CDR3: CASSTNLNTEAFF

V: TRBV19
D: NA
J: TRBJ1-6
size: NA
DNA: TGTGCCAGTAGTAAGGACACTGATTCACCCCTCCACTTT
CDR3: CASSKDTDSPLHF

V: TRBV7-2
D: NA
J: TRBJ2-5
size: NA
DNA: TGTGCCAGCAGCGGGAGTTGGCAAGAGACCCAGTACTTC
CDR3: CASSGSWQETQYF

V: TRBV18
D: TRBD2
J: TRBJ2-5
size: once
DNA: TGTGCCAGCTCACCGCCCGGAACTCTAGCGGGGGAGACCCAGTACTTC
CDR3: CASSPPGTLAGETQYF

V: TRBV30
D: TRBD1
J: TRBJ1-5
size: NA
DNA: TGTGCCTGGAGTGTAAGGGACAGGGGAAGCAATCAGCCCCAGCATTTT
CDR3: CAWSVRDRGSNQPQHF

V: TRBV7-8
D: TRBD2
J: TRBJ2-2
size: NA
DNA: TGTGCCAGCAGCTTATATGGGGCTAGCGGGGAAAACACCGGGGAGCTGTTTTTT
CDR3: CASSLYGASGENTGELFF

V: TRBV9
D: TRBD1
J: TRBJ1-2
size: NA
DNA: TGTGCCAGCAGCGCAACTACAGGGGGCATAAATGGCTACACCTTC
CDR3: CASSATTGGINGYTF

V: TRBV19
D: NA
J: TRBJ1-5
size: NA
DNA: TGTGCCAGTAGTAACAAACAGGGAGGCAATCAGCCCCAGCATTTT
CDR3: CASSNKQGGNQPQHF

V: TRBV28
D: TRBD1
J: TRBJ1-6
size: NA
DNA: TGTGCCAGCAGTTTCGGGGACAGGGGCTGGTCACCCCTCCACTTT
CDR3: CASSFGDRGWSPLHF

V: TRBV4-1
D: TRBD1
J: TRBJ1-2
size: few
DNA: TGCGCCAGCAGCCAAGAGCAGACAGGGAATGGTGGCTACACCTTC
CDR3: CASSQEQTGNGGYTF

V: TRBV11-3
D: NA
J: TRBJ1-4
size: NA
DNA: TGTGCCAGCAGCTTAGAACAGCCAGGAGAAAAACTGTTTTTT
CDR3: CASSLEQPGEKLFF

V: TRBV7-9
D: NA
J: TRBJ2-2
size: NA
DNA: TGTGCCGGAAACAGGGTCCCCGGGGAGCTGTTTTTT
CDR3: CAGNRVPGELFF

V: TRBV18
D: NA
J: TRBJ2-2
size: NA
DNA: TGTGCCAGCTCACCACAAAGGGGTAACACCGGGGAGCTGTTTTTT
CDR3: CASSPQRGNTGELFF